Listed below are T cell receptor beta chains from one sample, sequenced in a study of CD8 T cell repertoires and HIV-1 epitope variants. The antigens for these receptors are not known. The assay was immunoSEQ multiplex PCR, and TCRdb's table has in-frame clones only and misses some. The sample has approximately 2,900 clones, 73% seen once. The sample comprised cultured CD8+ T cells derived from PBMCs. Receptors originate from a male donor with HIV. The CDR3 runs from the conserved cysteine through the conserved F or W. Fields, in order: CDR3 protein, CDR3 DNA, V gene, J gene, CDR3 length, clone size, D gene. A D gene is named only where the DNA matches it firmly. Clone size appears in some rows only: once, few, many, or a class for an expanded clone.

CDR3aa: CASSLLGGYYGYTF; CDR3nt: TGTGCCAGCAGTTTACTTGGGGGGTACTATGGCTACACCTTC; v_gene: TRBV27; j_gene: TRBJ1-2; len: 14; abundance: .; d_gene: .
CDR3aa: CASSLGGSFQETQYF; CDR3nt: TGTGCCAGCAGCTTGGGCGGGTCCTTCCAAGAGACCCAGTACTTC; v_gene: TRBV5-5; j_gene: TRBJ2-5; len: 15; abundance: .; d_gene: .
CDR3aa: CASSIEFGGYTF; CDR3nt: TGTGCCAGTAGTATAGAATTCGGGGGCTACACCTTC; v_gene: TRBV19; j_gene: TRBJ1-2; len: 12; abundance: .; d_gene: .
CDR3aa: CASSPRTVNQPQHF; CDR3nt: TGCGCCAGCAGCCCAAGGACAGTTAATCAGCCCCAGCATTTT; v_gene: TRBV5-1; j_gene: TRBJ1-5; len: 14; abundance: .; d_gene: .
CDR3aa: CAGGEGSGTDTQYF; CDR3nt: TGTGCCGGGGGAGAGGGGAGCGGCACAGATACGCAGTATTTT; v_gene: TRBV30; j_gene: TRBJ2-3; len: 14; abundance: .; d_gene: .
CDR3aa: CASSRRQGNEQYF; CDR3nt: TGTGCCAGCAGCCGTCGACAGGGGAACGAGCAGTACTTC; v_gene: TRBV5-4; j_gene: TRBJ2-7; len: 13; abundance: .; d_gene: TRBD1
CDR3aa: CASSPRLGGNQPQHF; CDR3nt: TGCGCCAGCAGCCCTAGATTGGGGGGCAATCAGCCCCAGCATTTT; v_gene: TRBV4-1; j_gene: TRBJ1-5; len: 15; abundance: .; d_gene: .
CDR3aa: CASSVSGTPTEAFF; CDR3nt: TGTGCCAGCAGCGTATCCGGGACCCCCACTGAAGCTTTCTTT; v_gene: TRBV9; j_gene: TRBJ1-1; len: 14; abundance: .; d_gene: .
CDR3aa: CASSSTITYQETQYF; CDR3nt: TGTGCCAGCAGCTCAACTATCACGTACCAAGAGACCCAGTACTTC; v_gene: TRBV5-6; j_gene: TRBJ2-5; len: 15; abundance: .; d_gene: .
CDR3aa: CASSQDLDRLYGYTF; CDR3nt: TGCGCCAGCAGCCAAGATCTGGACAGGCTCTATGGCTACACCTTC; v_gene: TRBV4-3; j_gene: TRBJ1-2; len: 15; abundance: .; d_gene: TRBD1
CDR3aa: CASSLAGQSYNEQFF; CDR3nt: TGTGCCAGCAGCTTAGCCGGACAGAGCTACAATGAGCAGTTCTTC; v_gene: TRBV11-1; j_gene: TRBJ2-1; len: 15; abundance: .; d_gene: .
CDR3aa: CASSEGGASSYEQYF; CDR3nt: TGTGCCAGCAGTGAAGGGGGGGCGAGCTCCTACGAGCAGTACTTC; v_gene: TRBV2; j_gene: TRBJ2-7; len: 15; abundance: .; d_gene: .
CDR3aa: CASSLDRGHEGYTF; CDR3nt: TGTGCCAGCAGTCTGGACAGGGGGCATGAGGGCTACACCTTC; v_gene: TRBV28; j_gene: TRBJ1-2; len: 14; abundance: .; d_gene: TRBD1
CDR3aa: CASTPWDRGTDTQYF; CDR3nt: TGTGCCAGCACCCCTTGGGACAGGGGGACAGATACGCAGTATTTT; v_gene: TRBV28; j_gene: TRBJ2-3; len: 15; abundance: .; d_gene: TRBD1
CDR3aa: CASSFSYEQYF; CDR3nt: TGCGCCAGCAGCTTCTCCTACGAGCAGTACTTC; v_gene: TRBV5-1; j_gene: TRBJ2-7; len: 11; abundance: .; d_gene: .
CDR3aa: CASSPQGTHSNQPQHF; CDR3nt: TGTGCCAGCAGTCCCCAGGGGACCCATAGCAATCAGCCCCAGCATTTT; v_gene: TRBV2; j_gene: TRBJ1-5; len: 16; abundance: .; d_gene: .
CDR3aa: CASSQDPEAFF; CDR3nt: TGTGCCAGCAGTCAGGACCCTGAAGCTTTCTTT; v_gene: TRBV14; j_gene: TRBJ1-1; len: 11; abundance: .; d_gene: .
CDR3aa: CASSIGTGVRQPQHF; CDR3nt: TGTGCCAGTAGTATTGGGACAGGGGTACGTCAGCCCCAGCATTTT; v_gene: TRBV19; j_gene: TRBJ1-5; len: 15; abundance: .; d_gene: TRBD1
CDR3aa: CASSFPGQPNEKLFF; CDR3nt: TGTGCCAGCAGCTTTCCGGGACAGCCTAATGAAAAACTGTTTTTT; v_gene: TRBV7-9; j_gene: TRBJ1-4; len: 15; abundance: .; d_gene: TRBD1
CDR3aa: CASSRLQGEEAFF; CDR3nt: TGCGCCAGCAGCCGTTTACAGGGGGAGGAAGCTTTCTTT; v_gene: TRBV4-1; j_gene: TRBJ1-1; len: 13; abundance: medium-sized; d_gene: TRBD1
CDR3aa: CASSSPWRGAYEQYF; CDR3nt: TGTGCCAGCAGCTCCCCATGGAGGGGAGCCTACGAGCAGTACTTC; v_gene: TRBV5-5; j_gene: TRBJ2-7; len: 15; abundance: .; d_gene: .
CDR3aa: CASSTPHSGSYEQYF; CDR3nt: TGTGCCAGTAGTACCCCACATTCGGGGAGCTACGAGCAGTACTTC; v_gene: TRBV19; j_gene: TRBJ2-7; len: 15; abundance: .; d_gene: .
CDR3aa: CASSFGLGGDTDTQYF; CDR3nt: TGTGCCAGCAGTTTTGGATTGGGTGGCGACACAGATACGCAGTATTTT; v_gene: TRBV28; j_gene: TRBJ2-3; len: 16; abundance: .; d_gene: .
CDR3aa: CASSLEQGAYEQYF; CDR3nt: TGTGCCAGCAGCTTAGAGCAGGGGGCCTACGAGCAGTACTTC; v_gene: TRBV7-9; j_gene: TRBJ2-7; len: 14; abundance: once; d_gene: TRBD1
CDR3aa: CASSPSGNVLTF; CDR3nt: TGTGCCAGCAGCCCCTCGGGCAACGTCCTGACTTTC; v_gene: TRBV6-5; j_gene: TRBJ2-6; len: 12; abundance: .; d_gene: .
CDR3aa: CASSLGVNQPQHF; CDR3nt: TGTGCCAGCAGCTTAGGAGTCAATCAGCCCCAGCATTTT; v_gene: TRBV11-2; j_gene: TRBJ1-5; len: 13; abundance: .; d_gene: .
CDR3aa: CASSARLAGGAPDTQYF; CDR3nt: TGCGCCAGCAGCGCACGACTAGCGGGAGGGGCCCCAGATACGCAGTATTTT; v_gene: TRBV5-1; j_gene: TRBJ2-3; len: 17; abundance: .; d_gene: TRBD2
CDR3aa: CASSFGTGAYEQYF; CDR3nt: TGCGCCAGCAGCTTCGGGACAGGGGCCTACGAGCAGTACTTC; v_gene: TRBV5-1; j_gene: TRBJ2-7; len: 14; abundance: once; d_gene: TRBD1
CDR3aa: CASSFWTGGEVNTEAFF; CDR3nt: TGTGCCAGCAGCTTTTGGACAGGGGGCGAGGTGAACACTGAAGCTTTCTTT; v_gene: TRBV13; j_gene: TRBJ1-1; len: 17; abundance: .; d_gene: TRBD1
CDR3aa: CASSFGTGELFF; CDR3nt: TGTGCCAGCAGTTTCGGCACCGGGGAGCTGTTTTTT; v_gene: TRBV27; j_gene: TRBJ2-2; len: 12; abundance: .; d_gene: .
CDR3aa: CAWSVRGLQPQHF; CDR3nt: TGTGCCTGGAGTGTTAGGGGGCTTCAGCCCCAGCATTTT; v_gene: TRBV30; j_gene: TRBJ1-5; len: 13; abundance: .; d_gene: TRBD1
CDR3aa: CASSQDKETQYF; CDR3nt: TGTGCCAGCAGCCAGGACAAAGAGACCCAGTACTTC; v_gene: TRBV6-5; j_gene: TRBJ2-5; len: 12; abundance: .; d_gene: .
CDR3aa: CASSYAQGGSYEQYF; CDR3nt: TGTGCCAGCAGTTACGCCCAGGGGGGGAGCTACGAGCAGTACTTC; v_gene: TRBV6-5; j_gene: TRBJ2-7; len: 15; abundance: .; d_gene: .
CDR3aa: CASSVDYNEQFF; CDR3nt: TGTGCCAGCAGCGTTGATTACAATGAGCAGTTCTTC; v_gene: TRBV5-4; j_gene: TRBJ2-1; len: 12; abundance: .; d_gene: .
CDR3aa: CASSLGWASGSTGELFF; CDR3nt: TGTGCCAGCAGCTTAGGTTGGGCTAGCGGGAGCACCGGGGAGCTGTTTTTT; v_gene: TRBV13; j_gene: TRBJ2-2; len: 17; abundance: few; d_gene: TRBD2
CDR3aa: CASSLGGKVTDTQYF; CDR3nt: TGCGCCAGCAGCTTGGGCGGGAAAGTGACAGATACGCAGTATTTT; v_gene: TRBV5-1; j_gene: TRBJ2-3; len: 15; abundance: .; d_gene: .
CDR3aa: CASSQGLNQPQHF; CDR3nt: TGCGCCAGCAGCCAAGGTTTGAATCAGCCCCAGCATTTT; v_gene: TRBV4-1; j_gene: TRBJ1-5; len: 13; abundance: .; d_gene: .
CDR3aa: CASSRDGEPTDTQYF; CDR3nt: TGTGCCAGCAGTCGGGACGGGGAGCCCACAGATACGCAGTATTTT; v_gene: TRBV5-4; j_gene: TRBJ2-3; len: 15; abundance: .; d_gene: .
CDR3aa: CASSLETSGGDTQYF; CDR3nt: TGCGCCAGCAGCTTGGAGACTAGCGGGGGGGATACGCAGTATTTT; v_gene: TRBV5-1; j_gene: TRBJ2-3; len: 15; abundance: .; d_gene: TRBD2
CDR3aa: CASMDNNQPQHF; CDR3nt: TGTGCCAGTATGGACAACAATCAGCCCCAGCATTTT; v_gene: TRBV19; j_gene: TRBJ1-5; len: 12; abundance: .; d_gene: .
CDR3aa: CAISEPTTANTEAFF; CDR3nt: TGTGCCATCAGTGAGCCTACGACAGCCAACACTGAAGCTTTCTTT; v_gene: TRBV10-3; j_gene: TRBJ1-1; len: 15; abundance: .; d_gene: .
CDR3aa: CASSLQVPGEGYTF; CDR3nt: TGTGCCAGCAGCTTACAGGTGCCAGGGGAAGGCTACACCTTC; v_gene: TRBV11-2; j_gene: TRBJ1-2; len: 14; abundance: .; d_gene: .
CDR3aa: CASSPMGLAGNEQFF; CDR3nt: TGCGCCAGCAGCCCGATGGGACTAGCGGGCAATGAGCAGTTCTTC; v_gene: TRBV4-1; j_gene: TRBJ2-1; len: 15; abundance: .; d_gene: TRBD2
CDR3aa: CASSQLRRTGELFF; CDR3nt: TGTGCCAGCAGCCAACTTCGACGGACCGGGGAGCTGTTTTTT; v_gene: TRBV7-8; j_gene: TRBJ2-2; len: 14; abundance: .; d_gene: .
CDR3aa: CASSIRNRAWGYTF; CDR3nt: TGTGCCAGTAGTATTAGGAACAGGGCGTGGGGCTACACCTTC; v_gene: TRBV19; j_gene: TRBJ1-2; len: 14; abundance: .; d_gene: .
CDR3aa: CASSPSPGQGTDTQYF; CDR3nt: TGTGCCAGCAGCCCCTCCCCGGGACAGGGAACAGATACGCAGTATTTT; v_gene: TRBV4-2; j_gene: TRBJ2-3; len: 16; abundance: .; d_gene: TRBD1
CDR3aa: CASSVAERGYQETQYF; CDR3nt: TGTGCCAGCAGCGTAGCTGAGCGGGGCTACCAAGAGACCCAGTACTTC; v_gene: TRBV9; j_gene: TRBJ2-5; len: 16; abundance: .; d_gene: TRBD2
CDR3aa: CASSQGKGMFQPQHF; CDR3nt: TGCGCCAGCAGCCAAGGTAAAGGGATGTTCCAGCCCCAGCATTTT; v_gene: TRBV4-1; j_gene: TRBJ1-5; len: 15; abundance: .; d_gene: .
CDR3aa: CASTPTDSANEKLFF; CDR3nt: TGTGCCAGTACCCCTACGGACAGTGCTAATGAAAAACTGTTTTTT; v_gene: TRBV19; j_gene: TRBJ1-4; len: 15; abundance: .; d_gene: .
CDR3aa: CASSLDMIYEQYF; CDR3nt: TGTGCCAGCAGTTTAGATATGATCTACGAGCAGTACTTC; v_gene: TRBV28; j_gene: TRBJ2-7; len: 13; abundance: .; d_gene: .
CDR3aa: CASTYGGYNEQFF; CDR3nt: TGTGCCAGCACTTATGGGGGGTACAATGAGCAGTTCTTC; v_gene: TRBV2; j_gene: TRBJ2-1; len: 13; abundance: .; d_gene: .
CDR3aa: CASSRLPAQGLSYTF; CDR3nt: TGCGCCAGCAGCCGACTACCGGCCCAGGGACTAAGCTACACCTTC; v_gene: TRBV4-3; j_gene: TRBJ1-2; len: 15; abundance: .; d_gene: .
CDR3aa: CASSDPDSAWGTQYF; CDR3nt: TGTGCCAGCAGTGATCCGGACAGCGCTTGGGGGACCCAGTACTTC; v_gene: TRBV2; j_gene: TRBJ2-5; len: 15; abundance: few; d_gene: .
CDR3aa: CASSLVSTGSGNEQFF; CDR3nt: TGTGCCAGCAGCTTAGTAAGCACAGGGAGTGGCAATGAGCAGTTCTTC; v_gene: TRBV7-2; j_gene: TRBJ2-1; len: 16; abundance: .; d_gene: .
CDR3aa: CASRGTGEYEKLFF; CDR3nt: TGTGCCAGCAGGGGGACAGGGGAGTATGAAAAACTGTTTTTT; v_gene: TRBV2; j_gene: TRBJ1-4; len: 14; abundance: few; d_gene: TRBD1
CDR3aa: CASSLFSGNTIYF; CDR3nt: TGTGCCAGCAGCTTATTCTCTGGAAACACCATATATTTT; v_gene: TRBV11-2; j_gene: TRBJ1-3; len: 13; abundance: .; d_gene: .
CDR3aa: CASSPGALAKNIQYF; CDR3nt: TGTGCCAGCAGCCCCGGGGCCCTAGCCAAAAACATTCAGTACTTC; v_gene: TRBV7-2; j_gene: TRBJ2-4; len: 15; abundance: .; d_gene: .
CDR3aa: CASSSAGIDQETQYF; CDR3nt: TGTGCCAGCAGCTCCGCCGGGATAGATCAAGAGACCCAGTACTTC; v_gene: TRBV21-1; j_gene: TRBJ2-5; len: 15; abundance: .; d_gene: .